This T cell receptor beta chain was profiled in a study of PD-1 blockade in classical Hodgkin lymphoma (dated by TCRdb to 2019 to 2021). Concerning the study at large: The study used TCR beta sequencing and CyTOF to define a peripheral blood immune signature of response to PD-1 blockade in classical Hodgkin lymphoma.

CDR1 and CDR2 were assigned from the germline V gene (reference sequence) as SEHNR and FQNEAQ. From the cysteine up to the phenylalanine, the CDR3 has a length of 15 residues. Solely the CDR3 DNA is kept, with 45 bases framed from the first base. The V end gives up 5 bases and the J end 8 bases, leaving 12 bases in the junction not matched to a gene. The time point label for this specimen denotes: newly diagnosed, previously untreated cHL patient sample. CD4+ T cells were purified from thawed PBMCs by magnetic negative selection with a Miltenyi CD4+ T cell isolation kit. PBMCs from patients with newly diagnosed, previously untreated classical Hodgkin lymphoma were sequenced as a comparison group for the relapsed/refractory trial patients. Peripheral blood was collected in 8 mL Vacutainer Cell Preparation Tubes, from which PBMCs were isolated by centrifugation and then cryopreserved. Purified CD4+ and CD8+ fractions were prepared only for cases where an additional PBMC sample was available. Magnetically labelled cells were removed on LS columns in a quadroMACS separator, and the flow-through was collected as the purified fraction.

Overall results and qualifications from the work: Newly diagnosed patients were reported to have lower baseline TCR diversity than healthy donors, and relapsed/refractory patients were reported to have lower baseline TCR diversity still. The study covered only a single clinical trial cohort, and the causes of the repertoire differences, possibly disease activity or prior therapy, were still not defined.

Genomic DNA was isolated using the Qiagen DNeasy kit from unsorted PBMCs as well as from negatively selected CD4+ and CD8+ fractions. TCR beta CDR3 regions were subjected to amplification by immunoSEQ multiplex PCR with primers that anneal to V and J segments. Amplification bias was minimized using a synthetic immune receptor repertoire, and residual bias was removed computationally after sequencing. The source study handled its data this way. Repertoire diversity was quantified as the Shannon entropy index using custom Python scripts. The unsorted, CD4+ and CD8+ repertoires were each analyzed separately, with the exception of combined analyses, where CD4+ and CD8+ sequences were merged in silico. TCRdb took this table from immuneACCESS and kept in-frame rearrangements with V and J called. Such tables lack part of the clones; where checked against another copy, unresolved V genes explain under half of the gap, and the rest is unexplained. V and J calls and clone size are copied from that table; D and trimming were computed from the DNA. Here the sample has some 34,000 clones; about 89% occur a single time. 0.2% to 0.25% of the sample rests with the top ten.

Turning to this clone: Its target antigen remains unknown. No base quality values were provided; no much bigger clone lies one nucleotide off.

The sample comprised CD4+ T cells from blood. The rearranged chain carries TRBV7-9 and TRBJ2-3, with TRBD2 matching 8 junction bases. This TCR came from a human donor with classical Hodgkin lymphoma. At the DNA level, the sequence is TGTGCCAGCAGCCCGGATCCGGGACTAGTTGGTACGCAGTATTTT. This gives the protein CASSPDPGLVGTQYF.